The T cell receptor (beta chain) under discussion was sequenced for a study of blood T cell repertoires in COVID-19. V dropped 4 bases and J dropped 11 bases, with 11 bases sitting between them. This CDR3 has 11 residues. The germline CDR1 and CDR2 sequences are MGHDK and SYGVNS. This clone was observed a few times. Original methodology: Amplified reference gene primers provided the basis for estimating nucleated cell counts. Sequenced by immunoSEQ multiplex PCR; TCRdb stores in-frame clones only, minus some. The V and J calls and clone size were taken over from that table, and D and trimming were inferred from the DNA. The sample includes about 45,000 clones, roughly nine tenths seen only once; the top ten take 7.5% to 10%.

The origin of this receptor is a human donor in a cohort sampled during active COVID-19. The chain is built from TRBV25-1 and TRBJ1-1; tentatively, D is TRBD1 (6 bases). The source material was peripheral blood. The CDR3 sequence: CASSAGQSAFF. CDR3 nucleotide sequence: TGTGCCAGCAGTGCCGGACAGAGCGCTTTCTTT.